The TCR beta chain described here comes from a study of T-cell reconstitution after alpha-beta-depleted transplantation in children. Notes on the study in general: Some patients showed high day-60 TCRbeta diversity, which derived from surviving recipient T cells and thymic progenitors. Several hundred graft clones that had expanded were reportedly the source of alpha-beta T cells about two months after transplant. Newly produced T cells mostly accounted for T-cell counts and diversity one year post-transplant.

The CDR3 sequence is 12 residues long. Trimming stripped 8 bases from V and 7 bases from J, with 12 bases between. Germline lookup yields CDR1 ENHRY and CDR2 SYGVKD. Preparation of the TCRbeta library involved a method that used unique molecular identifiers. One entry per CDR3 protein results from TCRdb running MiXCR on the PCR reads. The sample has hundreds of thousands of distinct CDR3 sequences, 15% to 20% seen once; the top ten hold less than 30%. Comment on this clonotype: Its antigen is unknown.

The sample consisted of PBMCs, mostly from graft donor cells, taken 360 days after TCRalphabeta/CD19-depleted stem cell transplant. The receptor was isolated from a boy less than two years old who had a stem cell transplant for Wiskott-Aldrich syndrome, so the T cells may come from the graft donor. The chain is built from TRBV10-3 and TRBJ2-1; D unclear. The CDR3 loop reads CAIGRLWNEQFF. In nucleotides, the CDR3 is TGTGCCATCGGAAGGCTCTGGAATGAGCAGTTCTTC.